The rows below give T cell receptor beta chains drawn from one sample of a study of Graves' ophthalmopathy and Graves' hyperthyroidism. MiXCR was run by TCRdb on the multiplex PCR reads, yielding one entry per CDR3 protein. Among about 420,000 distinct CDR3 sequences, roughly 21% were seen once, and the ten largest hold roughly 3%. Sequencing input: peripheral blood. The receptors derive from a young woman with stable Graves' hyperthyroidism. CDR3s include the opening cysteine and the closing phenylalanine or tryptophan. The D gene is left open where the match is weak. The size of a clone is reported for some rows only, either as once, few or many, or as a class for expanded clones.

d_call | j_call | v_call | clone_size | cdr3_aa | cdr3_nt
TRBD1 | TRBJ1-1 | TRBV19 | many | CASNDRGMNTEAFF | TGTGCCAGTAACGACAGGGGTATGAACACTGAAGCTTTCTTT
NA | TRBJ2-7 | TRBV28 | many | CASIPGSSYEQYF | TGTGCCAGCATCCCCGGTAGCTCCTACGAGCAGTACTTC
NA | TRBJ1-2 | TRBV6-2/TRBV6-3 | many | CASSYIYGYTF | TGTGCCAGCAGTTATATCTATGGCTACACCTTC
TRBD1 | TRBJ1-1 | TRBV5-1 | many | CASSLRTGDLEAFF | TGCGCCAGCAGCTTAAGGACAGGGGATCTTGAAGCTTTCTTT
NA | TRBJ2-7 | TRBV20-1 | many | CSADRDGPYEQYF | TGCAGTGCCGACCGGGACGGTCCCTACGAGCAGTACTTC
TRBD1 | TRBJ2-7 | TRBV11-1 | NA | CASSYGLRDRTYEQYF | TGTGCCAGCAGCTACGGGCTGCGGGACAGGACCTACGAGCAGTACTTC
NA | TRBJ1-1 | TRBV11-2 | many | CASSFRGVGGTAEAFF | TGTGCCAGCAGCTTCCGAGGTGTAGGGGGAACGGCTGAAGCTTTCTTT
NA | TRBJ2-2 | TRBV2 | many | CASSERLTTGELFF | TGTGCCAGCAGTGAAAGACTGACCACCGGGGAGCTGTTCTTT
NA | TRBJ1-3 | TRBV5-1 | many | CASSLAPEDTIYF | TGCGCCAGCAGCTTGGCCCCCGAGGACACCATATATTTT
NA | TRBJ1-1 | TRBV30 | many | CAWTSPGF | TGTGCCTGGACAAGTCCTGGCTTT
TRBD2 | TRBJ2-7 | TRBV10-2 | many | CASRVLASSYEQYF | TGCGCCAGCAGGGTACTAGCGTCATCCTACGAGCAGTACTTC